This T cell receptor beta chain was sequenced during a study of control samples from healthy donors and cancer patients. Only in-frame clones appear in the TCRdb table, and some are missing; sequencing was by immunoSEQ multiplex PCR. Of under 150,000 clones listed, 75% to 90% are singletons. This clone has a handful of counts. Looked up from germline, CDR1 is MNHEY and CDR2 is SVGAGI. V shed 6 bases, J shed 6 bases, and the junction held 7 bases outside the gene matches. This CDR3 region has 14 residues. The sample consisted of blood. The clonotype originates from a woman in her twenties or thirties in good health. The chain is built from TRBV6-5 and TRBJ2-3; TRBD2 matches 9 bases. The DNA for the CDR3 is TGTGCCAGCAGGCCGGGACTAGCATGGGATACGCAGTATTTT. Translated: CASRPGLAWDTQYF.